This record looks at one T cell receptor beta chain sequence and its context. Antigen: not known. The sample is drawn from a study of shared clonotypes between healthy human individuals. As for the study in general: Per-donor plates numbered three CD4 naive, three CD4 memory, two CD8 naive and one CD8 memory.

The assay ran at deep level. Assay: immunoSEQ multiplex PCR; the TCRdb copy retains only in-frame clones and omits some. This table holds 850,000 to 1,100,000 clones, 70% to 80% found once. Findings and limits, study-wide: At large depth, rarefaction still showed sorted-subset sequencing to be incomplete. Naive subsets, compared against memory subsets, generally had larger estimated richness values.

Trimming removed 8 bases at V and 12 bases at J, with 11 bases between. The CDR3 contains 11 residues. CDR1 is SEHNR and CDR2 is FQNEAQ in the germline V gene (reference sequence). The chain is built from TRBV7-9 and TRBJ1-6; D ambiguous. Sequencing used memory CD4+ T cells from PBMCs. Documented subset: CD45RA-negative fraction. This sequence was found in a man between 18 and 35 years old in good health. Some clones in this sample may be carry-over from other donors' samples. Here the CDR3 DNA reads TGTGCCAGCGCTTACCAAGGACCCCTCCACTTT. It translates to CASAYQGPLHF.